This T cell receptor (beta chain) comes out of a study of blood T cells in healthy people across ages (dated by TCRdb to between 2014 and 2017). For the study in its entirety: In model experiments, roughly one uniquely barcoded TCR beta cDNA molecule per two T cells was captured by template switching. The donors were divided into four age groups: young (average about 16 years), middle-aged (almost 40), aged (roughly 60) and long-lived (approximately 74). To avoid experimental bias, donors of different ages were distributed randomly across sequencing lanes. Using the same blood draw, the study looked at two additional independent replicas of 1 million unique cDNA reads for two donors, one aged 18 to 30 and the other aged 80 or older. To track age-related changes in TCR beta repertoire diversity, the study relied on deep sequencing normalized with unique cDNA molecular identifiers.

In the germline V gene (reference sequence), CDR1 corresponds to MNHNY and CDR2 to SVGAGI. The junction carries 12 bases between V and J, which are trimmed by 5 bases and 9 bases respectively. The CDR3 starts with the cysteine, ends with the phenylalanine, and has 12 residues. Left in the record is the CDR3 DNA by itself, 36 bases read in frame from the first base. The donors were 40 or so Caucasian individuals from Russia, aged roughly 6 to 90 years, who were systemically healthy. Each donor gave 8 to 10 milliliters of peripheral blood, collected into EDTA-treated Vacutainer tubes. Ficoll-Paque density-gradient centrifugation was used to isolate PBMCs, with at least 7 million per sample. Total RNA, at least 5.5 micrograms per sample, was extracted from PBMCs with Trizol reagent. For every donor, an aliquot of PBMCs went through flow cytometry to measure the percentages of naive CD45RAhigh/CD27high T cells.

The study at large found these results: The CMV infection status of donors was not known, potentially confounding age-related changes in expanded clonotypes. Observed TCR beta diversity per million T cells fell roughly linearly with age, and a significant reduction was already apparent by age about 38. Since profiling was done on bulk unsorted PBMCs, naive and antigen-experienced compartments could not be conclusively compared. The percentage of naive T cells measured by flow cytometry correlated strongly with observed TCR beta diversity. Estimates of total diversity from one million sequenced T cells were regarded as lower bounds and underestimates. The long-lived group showed more naive CD4+ T cells, fewer expanded clones and increased TCR diversity than the aged group, suggesting age selection.

Library creation used 5' RACE. Sequencing took place on an Illumina HiSeq 2500. A second PCR of roughly 7 to 12 cycles was performed with a sample-barcoded 5' primer and a J-beta primer mix. Each TCR beta cDNA molecule received a unique molecular identifier from a template-switch 5' adaptor carrying 12 random nucleotides. Each sample yielded at least 3 million CDR3-containing paired-end reads. First-strand cDNA was synthesized from all RNA with the Mint cDNA synthesis kit, primed by a TRBC-specific oligonucleotide. Following uracil-DNA glycosylase treatment, a first 18-cycle PCR with universal primers M1SS and BC2_uni_R was performed on all cDNA. On the study's bioinformatics: For normalization, 1 million high-quality reads were randomly selected from each sample, with every read carrying a distinct molecular identifier. Instead of being binned into consensus sequences, reads that shared molecular identifiers were thrown out. MiTCR, run with a Q25 quality threshold and the strictest error-elimination algorithm, handled CDR3 identification, clonotype clustering and error correction. A nonparametric unseen species model with Euler transformation was used to estimate lower-bound total TCR beta diversity. The raw public reads went through TCRdb reprocessing: fastp at Q25, MiXCR clone calling, in-frame beta chains kept. Merged by CDR3 protein, the rows form single entries marked with the most common genes and DNA. These V and J calls derive from TCRdb rather than the authors' analysis. This sample holds about 1.8 million distinct CDR3 sequences; just under 50% were observed only once. Jointly, the top ten make up less than 2.5% of the sample.

This clonotype was recorded a few times. There is no known antigen for this receptor. No base quality values were provided; no much bigger clone lies one nucleotide off. This chain is built from TRBV6-6 and TRBJ2-3; perhaps TRBD2 is the D gene, with 5 bases matching. Material: blood. The source is a middle-aged woman in good health. The CDR3 protein sequence reads: CASSQERLTQYF. The base sequence is TGTGCCAGCAGTCAAGAGCGGTTGACGCAGTATTTT.